This TCR beta chain comes out of a study of molecular identifiers for immune sequencing clone quantification. TCRdb recomputed calls from the PCR reads with MiXCR, one row per CDR3 protein. Counted here are about 630,000 distinct CDR3 sequences, around 25% occurring once; the ten biggest clones make up about 0.84%. There are a few counts of this clonotype. The V gene end was trimmed by 3 bases and the J gene end by 5 bases; junction bases not matched to a gene: 9. The length of the CDR3 is 16 residues. Germline V gives CDR1 KGHDR, CDR2 SFDVKD. This rearrangement joins TRBV24-1 to TRBJ2-7; 10 nucleotides agree with TRBD2. The clonotype was recovered from a human donor in good health. Some libraries in this study had Jurkat cell RNA spiked in. Sequenced input: naive CD8+ T cells from blood, with Jurkat cell RNA spiked in. Subset indicated: FACS-sorted CD8+CD4-CCR7+CD45RA+ naive T cells. DNA for the CDR3: TGTGCCACCAGTGATGTTACTAGCGGGAATCTCCACGAGCAGTACTTC. Translation gives CATSDVTSGNLHEQYF.